The TCR beta chain under discussion was sequenced for a study of blood T cells in healthy people across ages. About the study: Template switching picked up about one barcoded beta molecule for each two T cells.

Trimming removed 2 bases at V and 5 bases at J, with 9 bases between. The CDR3 has 12 residues. Per germline, CDR1 DFQATT and CDR2 SNEGSKA (reference sequence). As to this clonotype: Its specificity is unknown.

It was with a sample-barcoded 5' primer and a J-beta primer mix that a second PCR of about 6 to 12 cycles was run. TCRdb reanalysed the 5' RACE reads using MiXCR and keeps one entry per CDR3 protein. The table records 580,000 or so distinct CDR3 sequences, around 50% of them present only once. Findings and caveats of the study: Greater diversity and more naive CD4+ cells were seen in long-lived donors than in aged donors.

Ranging in age from roughly 6 to 90, the donors were healthy Caucasian individuals from Russia. Approximately 9.7 milliliters was the volume of peripheral blood drawn from each donor. Material: blood. The sequence was collected from a man older than 75 in good health. The chain is built from TRBV20-1 and TRBJ2-5, with D uncertain. The CDR3 loop is CSARTASETQYF. CDR3 sequence (DNA): TGCAGTGCTAGAACGGCTAGTGAGACCCAGTACTTC.